The 17 T cell receptor beta chains below were found in one sample sequenced in a study of T cell responses to AZD1222 COVID-19 vaccine. This table comes from immunoSEQ multiplex PCR, and its TCRdb copy is limited to in-frame clones, with some not included. The data contain 95,000 to 130,000 clones, approximately 83% of them singletons. The source was peripheral blood, collected on day 0 of MenACWY control vaccination. The origin of the receptors is an adult in good health.

V gene TRBV28 combines with J gene TRBJ1-6; a possible D gene is TRBD1 (6 bases). With 2 bases removed from V and 8 bases from J, the gap between germline ends came to 31 bases. This CDR3 has 21 amino acids. CDR1 and CDR2 from the germline V gene are MDHEN and SYDVKM. The CDR3 DNA sequence: TGTGCCAGCAGTTTAATTTCAGGGGAGTGGGTAGAAGAAAAGGTAGATTCACCCCTCCACTTT. Its protein is CASSLISGEWVEEKVDSPLHF.

The chain recombines TRBV28 with TRBJ1-2, with D possibly being TRBD1 (5 bases). Trimming stripped 5 bases from V and 6 bases from J, with 10 bases between. Germline CDR1 and CDR2: MDHEN and SYDVKM. The length of the CDR3 is 12 residues. CDR3 sequence reads: CASSARGNGYTF. In DNA, the CDR3 is TGTGCCAGCAGTGCTAGGGGAAATGGCTACACCTTC.

This clone was picked up a small number of times. This chain joins TRBV7-9 and TRBJ1-5; D perhaps matches TRBD1 (6 bases). V lost 5 bases and J 4 bases, leaving 12 bases between the germline ends. Germline-derived CDR1 and CDR2 are SEHNR and FQNEAQ (reference sequence). This CDR3 has 14 residues. CDR3 sequence (DNA): TGTGCCAGCAGCAAACAGGGAATTAATCAGCCCCAGCATTTT. It translates to CASSKQGINQPQHF.

This clone was seen just once. The rearrangement joins TRBV19 to TRBJ1-5; D is unresolved. Trimming removed 4 bases at V and 7 bases at J, with 2 bases between. The CDR3 length is 10 residues. From germline, CDR1 is LNHDA and CDR2 SQIVND (reference sequence). The CDR3 DNA reads TGTGCCAGTAGTACACAGCCCCAGCATTTT. Translating it yields CASSTQPQHF.

This clone came up once. The J gene is TRBJ1-2, the V gene TRBV5-6; TRBD1 aligns across 8 bases. The CDR3 extends over 13 amino acids. From germline, CDR1 is SGHDT and CDR2 YYEEEE. Germline trimming cut 4 bases from V and 5 bases from J; bases unmatched to any gene: 4. Written as DNA, the CDR3 is TGTGCCAGCAGCCTGGACAGGGTGTATGGCTACACCTTC. Translated, it gives CASSLDRVYGYTF.

The genes are TRBV4-1 and TRBJ1-5, with TRBD1 matching 9 bases. Germline CDR1 is MGHRA and CDR2 is YSYEKL. This CDR3 has 16 residues. V was pared by 1 base and J by 2 bases, with 3 bases of the junction left unmatched. CDR3 coding DNA: TGCGCCAGCAGCCAAGGGTGGACAGGGGGCAATCAGCCCCAGCATTTT. Its translation: CASSQGWTGGNQPQHF.

The rearrangement links TRBV3-1 (or the pseudogene TRBV3-2) to TRBJ2-5, with no clear D. The CDR3 length is 15 residues. Germline V gives CDR1 LGHDT, CDR2 YNNKEL (reference sequence). Trimming removed 5 bases at V and 4 bases at J, with 17 bases between. The CDR3 DNA follows: TGTGCCAGCAGCGACACAGCGTCTACCAGAGAGACCCAGTACTTC. Its protein is CASSDTASTRETQYF.

The genes are TRBV3-1 (or the pseudogene TRBV3-2) and TRBJ2-4, with a tentative D call TRBD2 (5 bases). Germline CDR1 LGHDT, CDR2 YNNKEL (reference sequence). The V and J ends lost 1 base and 6 bases respectively, with 13 bases between them. The CDR3 totals 15 residues. The CDR3 loop is CASSQGPAGINIQYF. CDR3 bases: TGTGCCAGCAGCCAAGGGCCAGCCGGGATAAACATTCAGTACTTC.

The DNA of the CDR3 is TGCGCCAGCAGCCAAGACAGCGCAACTAATGAAAAACTGTTTTTT. It translates to CASSQDSATNEKLFF. V and J are TRBV4-1 and TRBJ1-4, with D unresolved. CDR3 length: 15 amino acids. Trimming removed 0 bases from V and 0 bases from J, with 5 bases in between. From germline, CDR1 is MGHRA and CDR2 YSYEKL.

The chain is built from TRBV6-6 and TRBJ2-7, with a tentative D call TRBD2 (6 bases). This CDR3 has 14 residues. Per the germline V gene, CDR1 is MNHNY and CDR2 is SVGAGI (reference sequence). Trimming shortened V by 2 bases and J by 3 bases, and 11 bases separated the two germline ends. This CDR3 is CASSYGTDIYEQYF. The DNA for the CDR3 is TGTGCCAGCAGTTACGGGACTGATATCTACGAGCAGTACTTC.

The chain is built from TRBV24-1 and TRBJ1-5; a weak D match, TRBD1 (6 bases). This CDR3 spans 17 amino acids. V lost 4 bases and J lost 5, with 20 bases in between. Germline CDR1 KGHDR, CDR2 SFDVKD. CDR3 nucleotide sequence: TGTGCCACCAGTGAGGCAACAGGGTCCTGGGCCTATCAGCCCCAGCATTTT. This sequence encodes CATSEATGSWAYQPQHF.

The rearrangement joins TRBV5-4 to TRBJ2-7; D is possibly TRBD2 (5 bases). Trimming cost V 2 bases and J 2 bases, with 8 bases left between them. Germline values: CDR1 SGHNT, CDR2 YYREEE (reference sequence). The CDR3 extends over 13 amino acids. DNA for the CDR3: TGTGCCAGCAGCTTAGGACTCCCCTACGAGCAGTACTTC. It yields the protein CASSLGLPYEQYF.

V and J are TRBV4-1 and TRBJ1-2, with TRBD1 as a possible D gene (5 bases). Per the germline V gene, CDR1 is MGHRA and CDR2 is YSYEKL. CDR3 length: 15 residues. Trimming shortened V by 0 bases and J by 4 bases, and 12 bases separated the two germline ends. CDR3 residues: CASSQDWRDGYGYTF. The CDR3 nucleotides are TGCGCCAGCAGCCAAGATTGGCGGGACGGCTATGGCTACACCTTC.

The rearrangement links TRBV3-1 (or the pseudogene TRBV3-2) to TRBJ1-2, with 10 bases fitting TRBD1. J lost 6 bases, V lost 4 bases, and 5 bases had no gene match. The CDR3 is made up of 14 amino acids. The germline V gene has CDR1 LGHDT and CDR2 YNNKEL (reference sequence). CDR3 region: CASSPMTGGNGYTF. Here the CDR3 DNA reads TGTGCCAGCAGCCCAATGACAGGGGGCAATGGCTACACCTTC.

This chain joins TRBV7-2 and TRBJ2-6; a possible D gene is TRBD2 (6 bases). The germline gives CDR1 SGHTA, CDR2 FQGNSA. V shed 10 bases and J shed 4 bases, with 14 bases lying between them. This CDR3 region has 14 residues. The CDR3 reads CAIGAGSGANVLTF. The CDR3 DNA is TGTGCCATAGGTGCGGGGTCCGGGGCCAACGTCCTGACTTTC.

V usage is TRBV28 and J usage is TRBJ2-3, with a weak D call TRBD2 (6 bases). The CDR3 sequence is 14 residues long. Germline values: CDR1 MDHEN, CDR2 SYDVKM. The germline V and J ends were trimmed by 6 bases and 2 bases, with 12 bases remaining between them. Written as DNA, the CDR3 is TGTGCCAGCAGCCTAGGAGGGTTCACAGATACGCAGTATTTT. Amino acid sequence: CASSLGGFTDTQYF.

This chain connects TRBV19 to TRBJ2-7; no reliable D call. The V end was cut by 1 base, the J end by 3 bases, with 10 bases between. The CDR3 is made up of 14 amino acids. Germline V gene sequence: CDR1 LNHDA, CDR2 SQIVND (reference sequence). The CDR3 nucleotides are TGTGCCAGTAGTATAGCCGGCCGGAGCTACGAGCAGTACTTC. Its translation: CASSIAGRSYEQYF.